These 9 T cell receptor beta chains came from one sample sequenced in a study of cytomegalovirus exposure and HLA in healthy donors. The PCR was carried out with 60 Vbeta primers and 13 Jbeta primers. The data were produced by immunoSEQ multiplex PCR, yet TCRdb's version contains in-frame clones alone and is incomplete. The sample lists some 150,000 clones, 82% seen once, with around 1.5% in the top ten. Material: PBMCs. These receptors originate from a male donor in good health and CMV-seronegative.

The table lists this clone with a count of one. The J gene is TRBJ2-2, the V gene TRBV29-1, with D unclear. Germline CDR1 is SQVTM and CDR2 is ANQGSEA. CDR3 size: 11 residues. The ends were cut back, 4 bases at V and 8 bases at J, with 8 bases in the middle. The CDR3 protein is CSVGLVGELFF. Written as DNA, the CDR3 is TGCAGCGTTGGGCTAGTGGGGGAGCTGTTTTTT.

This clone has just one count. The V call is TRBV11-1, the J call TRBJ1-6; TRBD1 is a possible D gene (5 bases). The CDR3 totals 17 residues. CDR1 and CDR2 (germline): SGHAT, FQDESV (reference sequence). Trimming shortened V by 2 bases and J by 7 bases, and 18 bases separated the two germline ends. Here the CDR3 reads CASSLRGGGGENSPLHF. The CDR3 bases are TGTGCCAGCAGCTTAAGGGGAGGCGGGGGAGAGAATTCACCCCTCCACTTT.

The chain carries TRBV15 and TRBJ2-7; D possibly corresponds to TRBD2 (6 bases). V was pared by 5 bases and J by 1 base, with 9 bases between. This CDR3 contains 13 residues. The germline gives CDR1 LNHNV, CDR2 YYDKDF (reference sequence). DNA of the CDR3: TGTGCCACCAGCCCGGGGAGGTCCTACGAGCAGTACTTC. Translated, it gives CATSPGRSYEQYF.

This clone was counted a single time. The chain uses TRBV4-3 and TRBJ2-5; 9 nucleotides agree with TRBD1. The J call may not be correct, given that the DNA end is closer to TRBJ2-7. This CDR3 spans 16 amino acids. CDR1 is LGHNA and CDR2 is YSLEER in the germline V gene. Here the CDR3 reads CASSHITGGFTYEQYF. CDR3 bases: TGCGCCAGCAGCCACATTACAGGGGGCTTTACGTACGAGCAGTACTTC.

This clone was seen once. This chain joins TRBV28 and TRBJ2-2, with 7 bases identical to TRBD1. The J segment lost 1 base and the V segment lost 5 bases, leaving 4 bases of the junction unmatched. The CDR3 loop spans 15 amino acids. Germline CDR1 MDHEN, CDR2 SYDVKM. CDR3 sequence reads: CASSVQGRNTGELFF. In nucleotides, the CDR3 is TGTGCCAGCAGTGTACAGGGGAGGAACACCGGGGAGCTGTTTTTT.

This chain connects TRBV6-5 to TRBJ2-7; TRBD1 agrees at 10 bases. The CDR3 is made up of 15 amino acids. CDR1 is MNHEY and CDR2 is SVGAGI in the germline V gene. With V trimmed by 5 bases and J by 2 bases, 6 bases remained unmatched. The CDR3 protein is CASSRPGQGTYEQYF. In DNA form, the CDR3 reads TGTGCCAGCAGTCGCCCGGGACAGGGGACCTACGAGCAGTACTTC.

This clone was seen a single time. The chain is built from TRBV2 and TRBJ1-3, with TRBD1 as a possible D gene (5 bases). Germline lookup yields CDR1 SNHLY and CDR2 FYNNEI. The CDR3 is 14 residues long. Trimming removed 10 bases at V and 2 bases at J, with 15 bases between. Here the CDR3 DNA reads TGTGCCAACAGGAGGGAACACGCTGGAAACACCATATATTTT. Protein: CANRREHAGNTIYF.

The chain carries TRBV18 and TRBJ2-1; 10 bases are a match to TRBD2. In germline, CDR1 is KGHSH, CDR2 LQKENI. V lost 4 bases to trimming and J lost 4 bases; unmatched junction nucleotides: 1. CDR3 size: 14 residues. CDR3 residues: CASSLAGGYNEQFF. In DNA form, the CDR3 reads TGTGCCAGCTCACTAGCGGGGGGTTACAATGAGCAGTTCTTC.

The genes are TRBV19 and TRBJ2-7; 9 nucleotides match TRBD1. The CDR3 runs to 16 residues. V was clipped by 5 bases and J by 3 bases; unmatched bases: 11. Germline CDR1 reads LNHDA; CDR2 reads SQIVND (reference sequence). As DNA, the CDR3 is TGTGCCAGTAGTGGACGGTCCGGGACAGGGCGCTACGAGCAGTACTTC. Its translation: CASSGRSGTGRYEQYF.